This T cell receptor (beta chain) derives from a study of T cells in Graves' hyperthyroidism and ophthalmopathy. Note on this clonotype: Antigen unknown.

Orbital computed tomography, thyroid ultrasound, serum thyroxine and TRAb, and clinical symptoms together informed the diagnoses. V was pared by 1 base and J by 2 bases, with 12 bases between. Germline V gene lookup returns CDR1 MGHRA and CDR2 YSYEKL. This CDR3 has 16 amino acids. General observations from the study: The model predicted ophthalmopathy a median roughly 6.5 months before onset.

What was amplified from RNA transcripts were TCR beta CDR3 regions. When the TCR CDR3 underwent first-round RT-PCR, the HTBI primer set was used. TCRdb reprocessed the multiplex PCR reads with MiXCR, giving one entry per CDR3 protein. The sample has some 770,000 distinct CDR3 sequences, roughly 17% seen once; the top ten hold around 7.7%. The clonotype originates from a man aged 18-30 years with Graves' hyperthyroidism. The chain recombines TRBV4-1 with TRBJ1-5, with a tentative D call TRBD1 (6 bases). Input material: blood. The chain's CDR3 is CASSQGQAYRNQPQHF. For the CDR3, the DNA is TGCGCCAGCAGCCAAGGACAGGCATATCGCAATCAGCCCCAGCATTTT.